A single sample gave rise to the 30 T cell receptor beta chains below, sequenced in a study of T cell responses to AZD1222 COVID-19 vaccine. Using immunoSEQ multiplex PCR, the repertoire was profiled, and TCRdb retains in-frame clones only, with some absent. Of 90,000 to 110,000 clones listed, around nine tenths are singletons. The sequencing used peripheral blood, collected on day 0 of AZD1222 vaccination. The receptors were sampled from an adult in good health.

The table lists this clone with a count of one. The J gene is TRBJ2-1, the V gene TRBV4-3; 8 positions match TRBD2. Unmatched junction bases numbered 17, after V lost 1 base and J lost 0 bases. This CDR3 is 21 amino acids long. Germline CDR1 reads LGHNA; CDR2 reads YSLEER. The CDR3 nucleotides are TGCGCCAGCAGCCAAGTTGCCGGGACTAGTACCTCCTTTGGCTCCTACAATGAGCAGTTCTTC. Its protein is CASSQVAGTSTSFGSYNEQFF.

This chain links TRBV19 with TRBJ2-3; 9 bases align to TRBD2. This CDR3 is built from 15 residues. CDR1 and CDR2 (germline): LNHDA, SQIVND (reference sequence). Trimming cost V 5 bases and J 5 bases; bases outside gene matches: 8. This CDR3 is CASSQSGGNLDTQYF. The CDR3 nucleotides are TGTGCCAGTAGTCAAAGCGGGGGGAATTTAGATACGCAGTATTTT.

This chain connects TRBV7-2 to TRBJ2-1; 8 nucleotides match TRBD2. This CDR3 contains 17 residues. Per the germline V gene, CDR1 is SGHTA and CDR2 is FQGNSA. After removal of 5 bases from V and 8 bases from J, the junction contained 17 bases not matched to a gene. Here the CDR3 DNA reads TGTGCCAGCAGCCCCGCGGGAGGCATATCATATATGGATGAGCAGTTCTTC. Translation gives CASSPAGGISYMDEQFF.

The chain couples TRBV28 to TRBJ1-1, with D tentatively TRBD1 (6 bases). V dropped 5 bases and J dropped 1 base, with 11 bases sitting between them. Germline V gene lookup returns CDR1 MDHEN and CDR2 SYDVKM. This CDR3 is built from 14 residues. CDR3 amino acids: CASSQGGPNTEAFF. DNA for the CDR3: TGTGCCAGCAGTCAAGGGGGACCGAACACTGAAGCTTTCTTT.

The V and J genes are TRBV6-2 or TRBV6-3 and TRBJ2-2; the match to TRBD2 covers 9 bases. The length of the CDR3 is 14 residues. V gave up 4 bases and J gave up 6 bases; unmatched junction bases: 3. Germline CDR1 is MNHEY and CDR2 is SVGEGT. The CDR3 is CASSSGLAAGELFF. The CDR3 region has the DNA TGTGCCAGCAGTTCGGGACTAGCCGCCGGGGAGCTGTTTTTT.

This clone was counted once. The V call is TRBV15, the J call TRBJ2-1; D uncertain. Per the germline V gene, CDR1 is LNHNV and CDR2 is YYDKDF (reference sequence). The CDR3 runs 15 residues. The germline V and J ends were trimmed by 0 bases and 7 bases, with 13 bases remaining between them. The CDR3 DNA is TGTGCCACCAGCAGAGATAGTGGTCTTTATAATGAGCAGTTCTTC. Translated, it gives CATSRDSGLYNEQFF.

The rearrangement joins TRBV6-5 to TRBJ2-3; 13 bases map to TRBD2. V gave up 4 bases and J gave up 7 bases; unmatched junction bases: 8. The CDR3 consists of 16 residues. Germline CDR1 MNHEY, CDR2 SVGAGI. The CDR3 sequence is CASSSGLAGSGNTQYF. In nucleotides, the CDR3 is TGTGCCAGCAGTTCGGGACTAGCGGGGTCAGGGAATACGCAGTATTTT.

The CDR3 nucleotides are TGTGCCAGCAGTTACTCCGACGGGAGTTACGAGCAGTACTTC. It encodes CASSYSDGSYEQYF. V is TRBV6-2 or TRBV6-3 and J is TRBJ2-7; D possibly corresponds to TRBD2 (6 bases). Trimming cost V 0 bases and J 4 bases, with 10 bases left between them. Germline V gene sequence: CDR1 MNHEY, CDR2 SVGEGT. This CDR3 has 14 residues.

The chain carries TRBV2 and TRBJ1-5; tentatively, D is TRBD1 (5 bases). V was clipped by 4 bases and J by 5 bases, with 12 bases between them. The germline CDR1 and CDR2 sequences are SNHLY and FYNNEI. The CDR3 loop spans 14 amino acids. CDR3 bases: TGTGCCAGCAGTGTTAGGCCAGGGCATCAGCCCCAGCATTTT. As protein: CASSVRPGHQPQHF.

The gene calls are TRBV18 and TRBJ1-2; TRBD1 matches 11 bases. This CDR3 region has 15 residues. The junction had 4 bases not matched to a gene; V was cut back by 0 bases and J by 7 bases. Germline CDR1 KGHSH, CDR2 LQKENI. CDR3 nucleotide sequence: TGTGCCAGCTCACCACCGGGACAGGGGGATTTTGGCTACACCTTC. Residues: CASSPPGQGDFGYTF.

J is TRBJ2-5 and V is TRBV2; D is unclear. This CDR3 is 16 amino acids long. The V gene's germline CDR1 is SNHLY and CDR2 FYNNEI. The V and J ends lost 2 bases and 3 bases respectively, with 16 bases between them. The CDR3 here is CASSELIGRLEETQYF. In DNA form, the CDR3 reads TGTGCCAGCAGTGAACTCATCGGGCGACTCGAAGAGACCCAGTACTTC.

This clone was recorded a few times. The rearrangement joins TRBV3-1 (or the pseudogene TRBV3-2) to TRBJ1-3; TRBD1 might be the D (5 bases). CDR1 and CDR2 (germline): LGHDT, YNNKEL (reference sequence). There are 15 residues in the CDR3. V gave up 3 bases and J gave up 5 bases, with 14 bases separating them. For the CDR3, the DNA is TGTGCCAGCAGCCAGGGGGGTAGTTCGCGAAACACCATATATTTT. Encoded protein: CASSQGGSSRNTIYF.

The chain joins TRBV2 to TRBJ1-6, with D possibly matching TRBD1 (5 bases). V was shortened by 3 bases and J by 8 bases, with 14 bases between the two germline ends. Germline loops: CDR1 SNHLY, CDR2 FYNNEI. This CDR3 region has 15 residues. The CDR3 reads CASSEGRGSDSPLHF. CDR3 coding DNA: TGTGCCAGCAGTGAGGGGCGGGGAAGTGATTCACCCCTCCACTTT.

Comments on this clone: The junction departs from germline at one end; a sequencing error may be responsible. The V call is TRBV7-9, the J call TRBJ2-4; 9 bases fit TRBD1. Germline CDR1 is SEHNR and CDR2 is FQNEAQ (reference sequence). CDR3 size: 12 residues. The CDR3 DNA reads as TGTGCCAGCAGCCCTTTGACAGGGGGTGTCAACTTC. Its translation is CASSPLTGGVNF. Full variable domain (remainder filled in from reference TRBV7-9 and TRBJ2-4): DTGVSQNPRHKITKRGQNVTFRCDPISEHNRLYWYRQTLGQGPEFLTYFQNEAQLEKSRLLSDRFSAERPKGSFSTLEIQRTEQGDSAMYLCASSPLTGGVNFGAGTRLSVL.

The rearrangement links TRBV10-3 to TRBJ1-1; D gene unclear. The CDR3 is 11 amino acids. Germline values: CDR1 ENHRY, CDR2 SYGVKD. The germline V and J ends were trimmed by 3 bases and 3 bases, with 2 bases remaining between them. CDR3 residues: CAISEYTEAFF. The CDR3 DNA follows: TGTGCCATCAGTGAATACACTGAAGCTTTCTTT.

This clone came up once. V usage is TRBV6-5 and J usage is TRBJ2-1, with 11 bases matching TRBD2. There are 14 residues in the CDR3. V lost 5 bases to trimming and J lost 7 bases; unmatched junction nucleotides: 4. From germline, CDR1 is MNHEY and CDR2 SVGAGI. This CDR3 is CASSTSGSWNEQFF. CDR3 in DNA: TGTGCCAGCAGTACTAGCGGGAGCTGGAATGAGCAGTTCTTC.

V gene TRBV2 combines with J gene TRBJ2-1; D is unclear. Germline V gene sequence: CDR1 SNHLY, CDR2 FYNNEI. Trimming pared 7 bases from V and 8 bases from J, leaving 9 bases between. The CDR3 sequence is 11 residues long. The CDR3 DNA follows: TGTGCCAGCAATCGAGAGTATGAGCAGTTCTTC. It codes for CASNREYEQFF.

The V gene is TRBV5-1, the J gene TRBJ2-5, with a possible D match to TRBD2 (6 bases). The CDR3 is made up of 14 amino acids. Trimming took 1 base from V and 3 from J, leaving 10 bases between them. Germline CDR1 and CDR2: SGHRS and YFSETQ. The CDR3 DNA follows: TGCGCCAGCAGCTTGAGGTCGGGGGAAGAGACCCAGTACTTC. It encodes CASSLRSGEETQYF.

This clone appeared a single time. The rearrangement uses TRBV15 and TRBJ2-1; 11 nucleotides line up with TRBD2. The CDR3 has 17 amino acids. The ends lost 0 bases at V and 4 bases at J; junction bases unmatched: 5. Germline loops: CDR1 LNHNV, CDR2 YYDKDF (reference sequence). In nucleotides, the CDR3 is TGTGCCACCAGCAGAGATCAGGCTAGCGGGGGGTACAATGAGCAGTTCTTC. This sequence encodes CATSRDQASGGYNEQFF.

CDR3 nucleotides: TGTGCCAGCAGACTAGCGGGAGAAGGCGAGCAGTACTTC. This codes for CASRLAGEGEQYF. The gene calls are TRBV6-5 and TRBJ2-7; 11 bases match TRBD2. J lost 6 bases, V lost 6 bases, and 4 bases had no gene match. This CDR3 has 13 amino acids. Germline V gene data show CDR1 as MNHEY and CDR2 as SVGAGI.

This chain joins TRBV15 and TRBJ2-1; D remains unclear. CDR1 is LNHNV, CDR2 YYDKDF, per germline (reference sequence). Trimming stripped 1 base from V and 0 bases from J, with 10 bases between. This CDR3 spans 16 amino acids. The CDR3 sequence is CATSRAPTSSYNEQFF. The DNA for the CDR3 is TGTGCCACCAGCAGAGCCCCGACGAGCTCCTACAATGAGCAGTTCTTC.

V is TRBV19 and J is TRBJ1-5, with 9 bases lining up with TRBD1. This CDR3 has 16 amino acids. Looked up from germline, CDR1 is LNHDA and CDR2 is SQIVND (reference sequence). Trimming cost V 1 base and J 9 bases; bases outside gene matches: 10. The CDR3 loop is CASSIGRGTGPLPQHF. The CDR3 DNA follows: TGTGCCAGTAGTATAGGCCGAGGGACAGGGCCCTTGCCCCAGCATTTT. The full variable domain, in which reference TRBV19 and TRBJ1-5 provide the parts outside the CDR3, is DGGITQSPKYLFRKEGQNVTLSCEQNLNHDAMYWYRQDPGQGLRLIYYSQIVNDFQKGDIAEGYSVSREKKESFPLTVTSAQKNPTAFYLCASSIGRGTGPLPQHFGDGTRLSIL.

This clone came up a few times. The J gene is TRBJ1-2, the V gene TRBV5-1, with D perhaps TRBD1 (6 bases). The ends were cut back, 5 bases at V and 5 bases at J, with 25 bases in the middle. From germline, CDR1 is SGHRS and CDR2 YFSETQ. This CDR3 spans 17 amino acids. CDR3 in amino acids: CASSPMIPGQSLYGYTF. As DNA, the CDR3 is TGCGCCAGCAGTCCCATGATCCCCGGACAGAGCTTGTATGGCTACACCTTC.

This clone showed up just once. V gene TRBV25-1 combines with J gene TRBJ2-1; unclear D gene. CDR3 length: 16 amino acids. Trimming cost V 4 bases and J 4 bases, with 17 bases left between them. In germline, CDR1 is MGHDK, CDR2 SYGVNS. CDR3 amino acids: CASSASLGNRYNEQFF. The DNA of the CDR3 is TGTGCCAGCAGTGCTTCTCTGGGCAATAGGTACAATGAGCAGTTCTTC.

V gene TRBV15 combines with J gene TRBJ2-1; perhaps TRBD2 as D (5 bases). The CDR3 loop spans 13 amino acids. V was trimmed by 3 bases and J by 7 bases, leaving 10 bases between them. The germline V gene has CDR1 LNHNV and CDR2 YYDKDF (reference sequence). The CDR3 DNA follows: TGTGCCACCAGCAGCGGACGCGGGAATGAGCAGTTCTTC. Translated, it gives CATSSGRGNEQFF.

V usage is TRBV6-2 or TRBV6-3 and J usage is TRBJ2-3; no firm D call. Germline V gives CDR1 MNHEY, CDR2 SVGEGT. This CDR3 region has 14 residues. V was clipped by 6 bases and J by 4 bases, with 14 bases between them. The CDR3 coding sequence is TGTGCCAGCAGCACCCGTATGCCGGCAGATACGCAGTATTTT. Protein sequence: CASSTRMPADTQYF.

The CDR3 DNA is TGTGCCAGCAGTTCACAGGGGAGGCAGCCCCAGCATTTT. This translates into CASSSQGRQPQHF. J is TRBJ1-5 and V is TRBV27, with 7 bases matching TRBD1. The germline gives CDR1 MNHEY, CDR2 SMNVEV (reference sequence). Unmatched junction bases numbered 4, after V lost 4 bases and J lost 7 bases. The CDR3 has 13 amino acids.

This clone was observed a single time. This sequence joins TRBV5-4 and TRBJ1-1; D call uncertain. This CDR3 region has 15 residues. Between the trimmed V and J ends, which lost 4 bases and 1 base, there was a span of 14 bases. Germline CDR1 is SGHNT and CDR2 is YYREEE (reference sequence). CDR3 region: CASSRHTVRNTEAFF. The CDR3 nucleotides are TGTGCCAGCAGCCGACACACGGTAAGGAACACTGAAGCTTTCTTT.

This chain joins TRBV29-1 and TRBJ2-7; 8 nucleotides align to TRBD1. Germline V gene sequence: CDR1 SQVTM, CDR2 ANQGSEA. The CDR3 is 15 residues long. V lost 3 bases and J lost 4; bases outside the gene matches: 11. The CDR3 spells CSVESRGQELYEQYF. The CDR3, as DNA: TGCAGCGTTGAGAGTAGGGGACAGGAACTATACGAGCAGTACTTC.

The gene calls are TRBV6-2 or TRBV6-3 and TRBJ2-1, with TRBD1 as a possible D gene (5 bases). Deletions cut 2 bases from V and 5 bases from J, with 7 bases between. Germline lookup yields CDR1 MNHEY and CDR2 SVGEGT. CDR3 size: 13 residues. This CDR3 is CASSYLRDNEQFF. The CDR3 coding sequence is TGTGCCAGCAGTTACCTCAGGGACAATGAGCAGTTCTTC.